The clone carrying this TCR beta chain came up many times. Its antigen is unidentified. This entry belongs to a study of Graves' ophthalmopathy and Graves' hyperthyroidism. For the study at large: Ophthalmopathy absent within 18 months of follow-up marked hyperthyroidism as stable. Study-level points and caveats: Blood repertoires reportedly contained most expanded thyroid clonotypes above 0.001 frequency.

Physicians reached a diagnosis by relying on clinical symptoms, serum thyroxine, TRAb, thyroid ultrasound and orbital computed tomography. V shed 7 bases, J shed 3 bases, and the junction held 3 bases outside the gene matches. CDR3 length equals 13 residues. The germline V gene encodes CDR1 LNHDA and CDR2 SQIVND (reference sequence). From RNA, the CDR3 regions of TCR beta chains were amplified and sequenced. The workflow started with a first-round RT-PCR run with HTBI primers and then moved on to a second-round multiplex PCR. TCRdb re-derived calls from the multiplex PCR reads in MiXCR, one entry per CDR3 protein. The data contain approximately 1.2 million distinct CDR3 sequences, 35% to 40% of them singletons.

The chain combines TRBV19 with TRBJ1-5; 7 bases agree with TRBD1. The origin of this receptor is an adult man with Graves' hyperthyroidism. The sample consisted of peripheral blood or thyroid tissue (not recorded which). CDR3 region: CASTGGFNQPQHF. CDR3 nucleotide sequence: TGTGCCAGTACAGGGGGATTCAATCAGCCCCAGCATTTT.